This T cell receptor beta chain was identified during a study of blood T cell repertoires in COVID-19. Study information: COVID-19 samples from acute and convalescent phases originated in the United States, Italy and Spain.

Original analysis: Counts of nucleated cells, estimated from reference gene primer amplification, were obtained. The protocol was immunoSEQ multiplex PCR, while the TCRdb copy is restricted to in-frame clones and leaves out a portion. D and trimming were read from the DNA, whereas the V and J calls and clone size are those reported in that table. Among some 320,000 clones, roughly nine tenths were seen once, and the ten largest hold 3.9%. Recruits, aged roughly 18 to 100 years, lived in approximately 26 US areas. It was within 2 weeks before study entry that exposed participants met a COVID-19 case. This receptor was identified in a woman under 40 who had been exposed to COVID-19. Sequencing was done on a sample of PBMCs or T cells enriched from blood (not recorded which).

The CDR3 here is CASRISGGSGNTIYF. The DNA of the CDR3 is TGTGCCAGCAGAATTTCAGGGGGTTCTGGAAACACCATATATTTT. The V gene is TRBV6-5, the J gene TRBJ1-3, with 7 bases matching TRBD1. This CDR3 spans 15 amino acids. Germline loops: CDR1 MNHEY, CDR2 SVGAGI. With 6 bases clipped from V and 1 base from J, the junction kept 6 bases outside the gene matches.